These 26 T cell receptor beta chains share one sample of origin, sequenced in a study of OX40 agonist ivuxolimab in advanced cancers. TCRdb keeps only in-frame clones here, not all; method: immunoSEQ multiplex PCR. The table includes roughly 26,000 clones, about 90% detected once. Source: CD4+ or CD8+ T cells sorted from blood, taken in a trial of the OX40 agonist ivuxolimab. These receptors were taken from an adult with an advanced solid tumor such as melanoma, head and neck, liver or kidney cancer.

V and J are TRBV4-1 and TRBJ2-5; TRBD2 agrees at 8 bases. V trimming: 1 base; J trimming: 4 bases; junction bases outside the gene matches: 5. The CDR3 covers 15 residues. Germline CDR1 MGHRA, CDR2 YSYEKL. CDR3 sequence reads: CASSQVVSGGETQYF. For the CDR3, the DNA is TGCGCCAGCAGCCAAGTGGTAAGCGGGGGAGAGACCCAGTACTTC.

The gene calls are TRBV29-1 and TRBJ1-2, with D possibly TRBD1 on 6 matching bases. The germline V and J ends were trimmed by 5 bases and 7 bases, with 14 bases remaining between them. This CDR3 region has 12 residues. Germline V CDR1 and CDR2: SQVTM, ANQGSEA. The CDR3 DNA reads as TGCAGCGTTATGACAGGTTTGGGTGGCTACACCTTC. Its protein is CSVMTGLGGYTF. The whole variable domain, remainder taken from reference TRBV29-1 and TRBJ1-2, is SAVISQKPSRDICQRGTSLTIQCQVDSQVTMMFWYRQQPGQSLTLIATANQGSEATYESGFVIDKFPISRPNLTFSTLTVSNMSPEDSSIYLCSVMTGLGGYTFGSGTRLTVV.

V usage is TRBV12-5 and J usage is TRBJ2-5; a weak D match, TRBD1 (5 bases). Germline values: CDR1 LGHNT, CDR2 FRNRAP. CDR3 length: 14 amino acids. The V gene lost 8 bases and the J gene lost 1 base, with 14 bases spanning the gap. The CDR3 reads CASSLGDPQETQYF. In DNA, the CDR3 is TGTGCTAGTTCGTTAGGGGATCCCCAAGAGACCCAGTACTTC.

This clone showed up just once. The rearrangement uses TRBV29-1 and TRBJ2-7; D remains ambiguous. Deletions cut 4 bases from V and 3 bases from J, with 4 bases between. The length of the CDR3 is 10 residues. Germline values: CDR1 SQVTM, CDR2 ANQGSEA. CDR3 amino acids: CSVVNYEQYF. DNA of the CDR3: TGCAGCGTTGTGAACTACGAGCAGTACTTC.

The V and J genes are TRBV21-1 and TRBJ2-3; the listed D gene, TRBD1, was not tested against the DNA. TRBV21-1 is annotated as a pseudogene. This CDR3 is 13 amino acids long. CDR3 loop: CASSNVNTDTQYF. The CDR3 DNA reads as TGTGCCAGCAGCAATGTCAACACAGATACGCAGTATTTT.

The chain is built from TRBV11-3 and TRBJ2-2; the match to TRBD1 covers 8 bases. The CDR3 extends over 15 amino acids. With V trimmed by 3 bases and J by 2 bases, 2 bases remained unmatched. Per the germline V gene, CDR1 is SGHNT and CDR2 is YENEEA. In nucleotides, the CDR3 is TGTGCCAGCAGCTTCAGGGGGCAAAACACCGGGGAGCTGTTTTTT. Protein product: CASSFRGQNTGELFF.

The V and J genes are TRBV18 and TRBJ1-2; no clear D. The V end lost 0 bases, the J end lost 3 bases, and 5 bases lay between the germline ends. This CDR3 contains 13 residues. The germline V gene encodes CDR1 KGHSH and CDR2 LQKENI. CDR3 bases: TGTGCCAGCTCACCACCGGGCGACTATGGCTACACCTTC. As protein: CASSPPGDYGYTF. Using reference TRBV18 and TRBJ1-2 for the parts outside the CDR3, the full variable domain is NAGVMQNPRHLVRRRGQEARLRCSPMKGHSHVYWYRQLPEEGLKFMVYLQKENIIDESGMPKERFSAEFPKEGPSILRIQQVVRGDSAAYFCASSPPGDYGYTFGSGTRLTVV.

In this sample, this clone turned up once. V is TRBV2 and J is TRBJ2-7; D may match TRBD1 or TRBD2 (6 bases each). The V end was cut by 7 bases, the J end by 4 bases, with 14 bases between. Per the germline V gene, CDR1 is SNHLY and CDR2 is FYNNEI. The length of the CDR3 is 13 residues. The CDR3 loop reads CASIGRGGYEQYF. CDR3 coding DNA: TGTGCCAGCATTGGGAGAGGGGGGTACGAGCAGTACTTC.

The count of this clone is one. This CDR3 reads CASSEGTGLFYEQYF. CDR3 sequence (DNA): TGTGCCAGCAGCGAGGGGACAGGGCTTTTCTACGAGCAGTACTTC. This chain uses TRBV2 with TRBJ2-7; TRBD1 matches at 9 bases. Per germline, CDR1 SNHLY and CDR2 FYNNEI. V was clipped by 6 bases and J by 3 bases; unmatched bases: 9. This CDR3 is 15 amino acids long.

The rearrangement joins TRBV7-6 to TRBJ2-2, with D maybe TRBD1 (6 bases). The CDR3 totals 14 residues. Looked up from germline, CDR1 is SGHVS and CDR2 is FNYEAQ. Trimming pared 3 bases from V and 1 base from J, leaving 6 bases between. The CDR3 loop reads CASSLTGNTGELFF. DNA for the CDR3: TGTGCCAGCAGCTTGACAGGGAACACCGGGGAGCTGTTTTTT.

The chain uses TRBV7-2 and TRBJ2-7, with TRBD1 as a possible D gene (6 bases). This CDR3 spans 15 amino acids. Trimming shortened V by 5 bases and J by 2 bases, and 16 bases separated the two germline ends. Germline assignment: CDR1 SGHTA and CDR2 FQGNSA. CDR3 sequence (DNA): TGTGCCAGCAGCGGGGGACAAGATCGAGCCTACGAGCAGTACTTC. Its protein is CASSGGQDRAYEQYF.

The V and J genes are TRBV7-9 and TRBJ2-7, with D unresolved. Germline V lookup: CDR1 SEHNR, CDR2 FQNEAQ (reference sequence). The CDR3 spans 13 residues. V was shortened by 6 bases and J by 2 bases, with 11 bases between the two germline ends. CDR3 protein: CASRVLLPYEQYF. Written as DNA, the CDR3 is TGTGCCAGCAGAGTACTATTACCCTACGAGCAGTACTTC.

This chain uses TRBV27 with TRBJ1-5; D is perhaps TRBD1 (6 bases). The V gene lost 6 bases and the J gene lost 4 bases, with 10 bases spanning the gap. CDR1 is MNHEY and CDR2 is SMNVEV in the germline V gene (reference sequence). The CDR3 contains 13 residues. In nucleotides, the CDR3 is TGTGCCAGCAGACAACAGGGTAATCAGCCCCAGCATTTT. It translates to CASRQQGNQPQHF.

The V call is TRBV9, the J call TRBJ2-2, with D perhaps TRBD2 (5 bases). From germline, CDR1 is SGDLS and CDR2 YYNGEE. Trimming took 6 bases from V and 1 from J, leaving 13 bases between them. The CDR3 has 15 amino acids. The chain's CDR3 is CASTGVAENTGELFF. CDR3 sequence (DNA): TGTGCCAGCACCGGGGTGGCAGAGAACACCGGGGAGCTGTTTTTT.

The chain couples TRBV28 to TRBJ2-1, with no clear D. The CDR3 spans 11 residues. The germline gives CDR1 MDHEN, CDR2 SYDVKM. Trimming removed 3 bases from V and 8 bases from J, with 5 bases in between. The CDR3 loop reads CASSLVDEQFF. The CDR3 region has the DNA TGTGCCAGCAGTTTGGTGGATGAGCAGTTCTTC.

CDR3 nucleotides: TGCGCCAGCAGCCAATTCCCTCAGCGTGGGGATGAAGATGAGCAGTTCTTC. Its protein product is CASSQFPQRGDEDEQFF. The chain has TRBV4-3 and TRBJ2-1; D unresolved. This CDR3 is 17 amino acids long. The V gene's germline CDR1 is LGHNA and CDR2 YSLEER. V was cut by 2 bases and J by 8 bases, with 22 bases left in between.

The chain is built from TRBV9 and TRBJ2-1; no firm D call. V gave up 2 bases and J gave up 5 bases, with 8 bases separating them. The CDR3 is made up of 13 amino acids. Germline V gene data show CDR1 as SGDLS and CDR2 as YYNGEE. The CDR3 sequence: CASSVPYDNEQFF. CDR3 nucleotide sequence: TGTGCCAGCAGCGTCCCATACGACAATGAGCAGTTCTTC.

The chain joins TRBV7-6 to TRBJ1-1, with TRBD1 identical over 8 bases. The CDR3 covers 13 residues. The ends lost 7 bases at V and 4 bases at J; junction bases unmatched: 5. Germline CDR1 reads SGHVS; CDR2 reads FNYEAQ. In DNA, the CDR3 is TGTGCCAGCACCGACACAGGGGGCACTGAAGCTTTCTTT. It specifies CASTDTGGTEAFF.

The rearrangement uses TRBV5-6 and TRBJ2-5; D unresolved. Per the germline V gene, CDR1 is SGHDT and CDR2 is YYEEEE. The V end was cut by 2 bases, the J end by 5 bases, with 10 bases between. This CDR3 comprises 13 residues. This CDR3 reads CASSFGERETQYF. The CDR3 DNA follows: TGTGCCAGCAGCTTTGGTGAGCGTGAGACCCAGTACTTC.

V usage is TRBV7-8 and J usage is TRBJ2-4; D gene uncertain. The ends were cut back, 1 base at V and 8 bases at J, with 12 bases in the middle. The CDR3 is 14 residues long. Germline V lookup: CDR1 SGHVS, CDR2 FQNEAQ. In DNA, the CDR3 is TGTGCCAGCAGCTTAGAGACTCCAAGAGACATTCAGTACTTC. Its translation: CASSLETPRDIQYF.

The chain combines TRBV6-1 with TRBJ2-2; 9 bases fit TRBD1. From germline, CDR1 is MNHNS and CDR2 SASEGT. This CDR3 comprises 15 residues. V lost 4 bases and J lost 6; bases outside the gene matches: 6. The CDR3 region is CASSAAGQGSGELFF. In DNA, the CDR3 is TGTGCCAGCAGTGCAGCGGGACAGGGATCCGGGGAGCTGTTTTTT.

This chain's CDR3 is CASLSESSYNEQFF. The DNA of the CDR3 is TGTGCCAGCCTCTCGGAGAGCTCCTACAATGAGCAGTTCTTC. This rearrangement joins TRBV7-9 to TRBJ2-1; no reliable D call. Germline V gene lookup returns CDR1 SEHNR and CDR2 FQNEAQ (reference sequence). The CDR3 runs 14 residues. V dropped 8 bases and J dropped 0 bases, with 11 bases sitting between them.

The rearrangement joins TRBV4-3 to TRBJ2-7; D is perhaps TRBD1 (5 bases). With 0 bases removed from V and 4 bases from J, the gap between germline ends came to 16 bases. In germline, CDR1 is LGHNA, CDR2 YSLEER. The CDR3 is made up of 16 amino acids. The CDR3 loop reads CASSQDRTTQKYEQYF. The CDR3 region has the DNA TGCGCCAGCAGCCAAGATCGGACAACGCAGAAGTACGAGCAGTACTTC.

J is TRBJ2-3 and V is TRBV7-2; 7 nucleotides line up with TRBD2. V gave up 6 bases and J gave up 4 bases; unmatched junction bases: 10. This CDR3 is 15 amino acids long. The germline V gene encodes CDR1 SGHTA and CDR2 FQGNSA. Here the CDR3 reads CASRASGAASDTQYF. CDR3 DNA: TGTGCCAGCAGGGCAAGCGGGGCGGCTTCAGATACGCAGTATTTT.

V is TRBV4-2 and J is TRBJ2-1, with TRBD2 identical over 11 bases. The CDR3 has 16 amino acids. With 8 bases clipped from V and 10 bases from J, the junction kept 16 bases outside the gene matches. Germline CDR1 reads LGHNA; CDR2 reads YNFKEQ. CDR3 in DNA: TGTGCCAGCCGAGTGGAATTAGCGGGGGGGCCTAGGGAGCAGTTCTTC. Amino acids: CASRVELAGGPREQFF.

The chain links TRBV6-5 to TRBJ2-7; D is uncertain. Germline values: CDR1 MNHEY, CDR2 SVGAGI. This CDR3 spans 13 amino acids. V was shortened by 0 bases and J by 3 bases, with 6 bases between the two germline ends. The chain's CDR3 is CASSYSNSYEQYF. CDR3 bases: TGTGCCAGCAGTTACTCAAACAGCTACGAGCAGTACTTC.